Below, 27 T cell receptor beta chains from the same sample are listed, as sequenced in a study of molecular identifiers for immune sequencing clone quantification. TCRdb passed the PCR reads through MiXCR, listing each CDR3 protein once. Of hundreds of thousands of distinct CDR3 sequences in the sample, 25% were seen once. The specimen sequenced was naive CD8+ T cells from blood, with Jurkat cell RNA spiked in. Subset indicated: FACS-sorted CD8+CD4-CCR7+CD45RA+ naive T cells. All receptors come from a human donor in good health. Some libraries in this study had Jurkat cell RNA spiked in.

Regarding this clonotype: The junction and the germline gene differ at one end; a read error may be behind it. V is TRBV7-2 and J is TRBJ2-1; tentatively, D is TRBD2 (6 bases). This CDR3 contains 14 residues. CDR1 is SGHTA, CDR2 FQGNSA, per germline. CDR3 nucleotides: TGTGCCAGCGGCTTCACCGGGACTCTCAATGAGCAGTTCTTC. It translates to CASGFTGTLNEQFF.

This clonotype has just a few counts. This sequence joins TRBV23-1 and TRBJ1-1; 8 bases line up with TRBD1. TRBV23-1 is sorted into the ORF group, with uncertain function. Trimming cost V 11 bases and J 6 bases; bases outside gene matches: 29. The CDR3 spans 19 residues. The CDR3 sequence is CAALSPGQGRIGDNPEAFF. The CDR3 DNA is TGCGCCGCTCTCTCTCCCGGACAGGGACGAATAGGTGATAATCCTGAAGCTTTCTTT.

The V and J genes are TRBV28 and TRBJ2-7, with D tentatively TRBD1 or TRBD2 (5 bases each). CDR1 and CDR2 from the germline V gene are MDHEN and SYDVKM. The CDR3 loop spans 13 amino acids. Trimming shortened V by 7 bases and J by 9 bases, and 19 bases separated the two germline ends. The CDR3 DNA reads as TGTGCCAGCACCCAAAAAATGACAGCGGTGCAGTACTTC. As protein: CASTQKMTAVQYF.

Comments on this clonotype: Since no conserved phenylalanine or tryptophan closes the CDR3, a read error is the likely cause. The chain links TRBV4-3 to TRBJ2-7; 7 bases are shared with TRBD2. Germline V CDR1 and CDR2: LGHNA, YSLEER. The CDR3 totals 16 residues. Germline trimming cut 0 bases from V and 0 bases from J; bases unmatched to any gene: 5. CDR3 in DNA: TGCGCCAGCAGCCAAGATTTGGGGGGGAGCTCCTACGAGCAGTACCTC. Its protein product is CASSQDLGGSSYEQYL.

In this sample, this clonotype turned up a few times. This chain joins TRBV27 and TRBJ1-6; tentatively, D is TRBD1 (6 bases). The germline CDR1 and CDR2 sequences are MNHEY and SMNVEV (reference sequence). V was shortened by 6 bases and J by 0 bases, with 12 bases between the two germline ends. This CDR3 comprises 16 residues. The CDR3 reads CASRETGYSYNSPLHF. In nucleotides, the CDR3 is TGTGCCAGCAGGGAGACAGGCTACTCCTATAATTCACCCCTCCACTTT.

The gene calls are TRBV19 and TRBJ1-5; D gene uncertain. Germline V gene lookup returns CDR1 LNHDA and CDR2 SQIVND (reference sequence). The CDR3 runs to 17 residues. Trimming took off 5 bases at V and 3 bases at J, with 20 bases between the two ends. The CDR3 here is CASSSFYRHEDNQPQHF. In DNA, the CDR3 is TGTGCCAGTAGTTCCTTTTATAGACACGAGGACAATCAGCCCCAGCATTTT.

As concerns this clonotype: Possible read error: a much larger clone is one base away. V and J are TRBV6-5 and TRBJ2-7; TRBD1 matches at 7 bases. The CDR3 has 15 residues. In germline, CDR1 is MNHEY, CDR2 SVGAGI. The ends lost 3 bases at V and 3 bases at J; junction bases unmatched: 8. CDR3 sequence: CASSYWRGGNYEQYF. CDR3 in DNA: TGTGCCAGCAGTTATTGGAGAGGGGGCAACTACGAGCAGTACTTC.

This clonotype came up a few times. The genes are TRBV2 and TRBJ2-2, with D unresolved. Looked up from germline, CDR1 is SNHLY and CDR2 is FYNNEI. The CDR3 spans 14 residues. Trimming pared 9 bases from V and 1 base from J, leaving 12 bases between. The CDR3, as DNA: TGTGCCAGTTCTAGTGAAATGAACACCGGGGAGCTGTTTTTT. Its protein product is CASSSEMNTGELFF. The variable domain in full, completed from reference TRBV2 and TRBJ2-2, reads EPEVTQTPSHQVTQMGQEVILRCVPISNHLYFYWYRQILGQKVEFLVSFYNNEISEKSEIFDDQFSVERPDGSNFTLKIRSTKLEDSAMYFCASSSEMNTGELFFGEGSRLTVL.

Comment on this clonotype: Germline and junction disagree at one end, which may indicate a read error. V and J are TRBV14 and TRBJ2-3; 8 nucleotides align to TRBD2. The germline CDR1 and CDR2 sequences are SGHDN and FVKESK. The CDR3 is 17 residues long. CDR3 region: CAGSQDRLAGLTDTQYF. In DNA, the CDR3 is TGTGCCGGCAGCCAAGACCGGCTAGCGGGTCTCACAGATACGCAGTATTTT.

Details on this clonotype: A read error is possible here, since a much larger clone lies one base away. The chain combines TRBV6-6 with TRBJ2-1, with D unclear. Germline values: CDR1 MNHNY, CDR2 SVGAGI (reference sequence). Trimming stripped 4 bases from V and 5 bases from J, with 6 bases between. This CDR3 contains 12 residues. CDR3 sequence reads: CASSCLDNEQFF. The CDR3 nucleotides read TGTGCCAGCAGTTGCCTGGACAATGAGCAGTTCTTC.

This clonotype was found many times. This chain connects TRBV29-1 to TRBJ1-1, with D uncertain. The CDR3 covers 12 residues. The germline V gene has CDR1 SQVTM and CDR2 ANQGSEA. V was trimmed by 7 bases and J by 1 base, leaving 10 bases between them. The chain's CDR3 is CSAAPQNTEAFF. As DNA, the CDR3 is TGCAGCGCCGCCCCCCAGAACACTGAAGCTTTCTTT.

This clonotype was recorded many times. The J gene is TRBJ2-7, the V gene TRBV24-1; tentative D call: TRBD1 (6 bases). Between the trimmed V and J ends, which lost 3 bases and 0 bases, there was a span of 23 bases. Germline CDR1 is KGHDR and CDR2 is SFDVKD. This CDR3 region has 19 residues. The CDR3 region has the DNA TGTGCCACCAGTGATCGCCGTCGACAGGTCGTGAGGAGCTCCTACGAGCAGTACTTC. Translating gives CATSDRRRQVVRSSYEQYF.

V usage is TRBV27 and J usage is TRBJ2-5, with D possibly TRBD1 on 7 matching bases. CDR3 length: 14 amino acids. V lost 2 bases and J 4 bases, leaving 11 bases between the germline ends. Germline loops: CDR1 MNHEY, CDR2 SMNVEV (reference sequence). The CDR3 region is CASSLGGGLETQYF. The DNA for the CDR3 is TGTGCCAGCAGTTTAGGAGGGGGCTTAGAGACCCAGTACTTC.

This clonotype was counted a few times. The chain has TRBV30 and TRBJ2-2; D assignment may be TRBD1 or TRBD2 (6 bases each). In germline, CDR1 is GTSNPN, CDR2 SVGIG (reference sequence). V was cut by 0 bases and J by 6 bases, with 8 bases left in between. This CDR3 is built from 13 residues. In DNA, the CDR3 is TGTGCCTGGAGTGTGGAGGGGGCCGGGGAGCTGTTTTTT. As protein: CAWSVEGAGELFF. The entire variable domain, with the rest obtained from reference TRBV30 and TRBJ2-2, is as follows: SQTIHQWPATLVQPVGSPLSLECTVEGTSNPNLYWYRQAAGRGLQLLFYSVGIGQISSEVPQNLSASRPQDRQFILSSKKLLLSDSGFYLCAWSVEGAGELFFGEGSRLTVL.

This clonotype was observed a few times. This sequence joins TRBV12-3 or TRBV12-4 and TRBJ2-5; 8 nucleotides match TRBD1. With 2 bases clipped from V and 2 bases from J, the junction kept 7 bases outside the gene matches. This CDR3 region has 16 residues. The CDR3 region has the DNA TGTGCCAGCAGTTTAATTGGGACAGGCCATCAAGAGACCCAGTACTTC. As protein: CASSLIGTGHQETQYF.

This clonotype was recorded at least ten times. V gene TRBV20-1 combines with J gene TRBJ2-3, with 8 positions matching TRBD2. Unmatched junction bases numbered 7, after V lost 1 base and J lost 4 bases. The V gene's germline CDR1 is DFQATT and CDR2 SNEGSKA (reference sequence). CDR3 length: 15 amino acids. As DNA, the CDR3 is TGCAGTGCTAGAGTGTTTTCGGGAGGGGCAGATACGCAGTATTTT. Translated: CSARVFSGGADTQYF.

As concerns this clonotype: This may stem from a read error, because a much larger clone lies one nucleotide away. The chain joins TRBV5-1 to TRBJ2-5; the D is unclear. Germline V gene sequence: CDR1 SGHRS, CDR2 YFSETQ. The ends were cut back, 10 bases at V and 2 bases at J, with 15 bases in the middle. The CDR3 loop spans 13 amino acids. Here the CDR3 reads CAASDGLQETQYF. The DNA for the CDR3 is TGCGCCGCCAGTGATGGATTGCAAGAGACCCAGTACTTC.

The table lists this clonotype with many counts. The chain combines TRBV30 with TRBJ1-3; D remains ambiguous. Germline CDR1 GTSNPN, CDR2 SVGIG (reference sequence). Trimming left V 2 bases short and J 3 bases short, with 8 bases between. The CDR3 contains 13 residues. The chain's CDR3 is CAWSWRYGNTIYF. In nucleotides, the CDR3 is TGTGCCTGGAGTTGGCGGTATGGAAACACCATATATTTT.

In its sample, this clonotype was seen a few times. CDR3 loop: CSARDSSGQAYNSPLHF. CDR3 sequence (DNA): TGCAGTGCTAGAGATAGTTCGGGACAGGCTTATAATTCACCCCTCCACTTT. The rearrangement joins TRBV20-1 to TRBJ1-6, with TRBD1 identical over 8 bases. Looked up from germline, CDR1 is DFQATT and CDR2 is SNEGSKA (reference sequence). Trimming at V came to 0 bases and at J to 4 bases, leaving 8 bases not matched to a gene. The CDR3 runs to 17 residues.

This clonotype was recorded a few times. The genes are TRBV4-3 and TRBJ2-7; D remains unclear. CDR1 is LGHNA and CDR2 is YSLEER in the germline V gene. The ends were cut back, 0 bases at V and 5 bases at J, with 17 bases in the middle. The length of the CDR3 is 16 residues. The chain's CDR3 is CASSQDPGRRLHEQYF. The DNA for the CDR3 is TGCGCCAGCAGCCAAGACCCGGGCAGGAGACTTCACGAGCAGTACTTC.

V is TRBV7-9 and J is TRBJ2-2, with D possibly being TRBD1 (6 bases). Germline CDR1 is SEHNR and CDR2 is FQNEAQ (reference sequence). Trimming shortened V by 5 bases and J by 1 base, and 17 bases separated the two germline ends. The CDR3 has 17 residues. The CDR3 here is CASSGEQGSENTGELFF. CDR3 nucleotides: TGTGCCAGCAGCGGGGAACAGGGCTCGGAGAACACCGGGGAGCTGTTTTTT.

The sample holds a few counts of this clonotype. The V call is TRBV20-1, the J call TRBJ1-6; the D gene is possibly TRBD1 (5 bases). The V end lost 6 bases, the J end lost 0 bases, and 12 bases lay between the germline ends. This CDR3 is 15 amino acids long. Per the germline V gene, CDR1 is DFQATT and CDR2 is SNEGSKA (reference sequence). This chain's CDR3 is CSALRQSSYNSPLHF. CDR3 nucleotide sequence: TGCAGTGCCTTGAGACAGAGCTCCTATAATTCACCCCTCCACTTT.

Worth noting for this clonotype: This sequence may be a read error, since a much larger clone differs from it by one base. V gene TRBV2 combines with J gene TRBJ2-5; D ambiguous. CDR3 length: 15 amino acids. The germline V and J ends were trimmed by 1 base and 3 bases, with 12 bases remaining between them. In germline, CDR1 is SNHLY, CDR2 FYNNEI. The CDR3 region has the DNA TGTGCCAGCAGTGAAGGTGGGCCGGTTGAAGAGACCCAGTACTTC. This codes for CASSEGGPVEETQYF.

In this sample, this clonotype turned up many times. V gene TRBV30 combines with J gene TRBJ2-1; the D gene is possibly TRBD2 (5 bases). Germline V gene lookup returns CDR1 GTSNPN and CDR2 SVGIG (reference sequence). The germline V and J ends were trimmed by 4 bases and 0 bases, with 10 bases remaining between them. The CDR3 extends over 14 amino acids. The CDR3 DNA reads TGTGCCTGGATCGGGATTAGCTCCTACAATGAGCAGTTCTTC. Translated, it gives CAWIGISSYNEQFF.

In this sample, this clonotype turned up many times. The chain links TRBV20-1 to TRBJ2-3, with D possibly being TRBD1 (6 bases). Germline V gene sequence: CDR1 DFQATT, CDR2 SNEGSKA (reference sequence). V lost 0 bases and J 0 bases, leaving 16 bases between the germline ends. The CDR3 runs to 17 residues. CDR3 loop: CSARDPGDGGSTDTQYF. CDR3 nucleotides: TGCAGTGCTAGAGACCCAGGGGATGGCGGTAGCACAGATACGCAGTATTTT.

The rearrangement links TRBV20-1 to TRBJ2-7; D possibly matches TRBD1 or TRBD2 (5 bases each). The CDR3 is made up of 15 amino acids. With 0 bases removed from V and 6 bases from J, the gap between germline ends came to 18 bases. CDR1 DFQATT and CDR2 SNEGSKA come from the germline V gene (reference sequence). The CDR3 here is CSARDSVGRFFEQYF. The CDR3 bases are TGCAGTGCTAGAGATTCGGTGGGACGATTCTTCGAGCAGTACTTC.

Concerning this clonotype itself: This clone may be a read error of a much larger clone one base away. The CDR3 end shows no conserved phenylalanine or tryptophan, and so a read error is likely. This chain uses TRBV7-2 with TRBJ1-3; D call uncertain. Trimming left V 1 base short and J 0 bases short, with 7 bases between. This CDR3 comprises 15 residues. Germline-derived CDR1 and CDR2 are SGHTA and FQGNSA. The CDR3, as DNA: TGTGCCAGCAGCTTAGGGCGGACCTCTGGAAACACCATATATCTT. This translates into CASSLGRTSGNTIYL.